Sequencing of this T cell receptor (beta chain) was carried out in a study of blood T cell repertoires in COVID-19. Study context: Specimens from acute and convalescent COVID-19 originated in the United States, Italy and Spain.

Libraries were prepared by immunoSEQ multiplex PCR; TCRdb keeps only in-frame clonotypes and omits some of them. This table holds hundreds of thousands of clones, over 75% found once. Germline lookup yields CDR1 SGHNT and CDR2 YYREEE (reference sequence). V gave up 4 bases and J gave up 8 bases, with 8 bases separating them. CDR3 size: 11 residues. This clone appeared a single time. The receptor was derived from a human donor in a cohort sampled during active COVID-19. The sequencing sample was made of peripheral blood. V is TRBV5-4 and J is TRBJ2-3; D perhaps matches TRBD2 (6 bases). The CDR3 DNA sequence: TGTGCCAGCAGCACGGGGGTTACGCAGTATTTT. It is translated as CASSTGVTQYF.